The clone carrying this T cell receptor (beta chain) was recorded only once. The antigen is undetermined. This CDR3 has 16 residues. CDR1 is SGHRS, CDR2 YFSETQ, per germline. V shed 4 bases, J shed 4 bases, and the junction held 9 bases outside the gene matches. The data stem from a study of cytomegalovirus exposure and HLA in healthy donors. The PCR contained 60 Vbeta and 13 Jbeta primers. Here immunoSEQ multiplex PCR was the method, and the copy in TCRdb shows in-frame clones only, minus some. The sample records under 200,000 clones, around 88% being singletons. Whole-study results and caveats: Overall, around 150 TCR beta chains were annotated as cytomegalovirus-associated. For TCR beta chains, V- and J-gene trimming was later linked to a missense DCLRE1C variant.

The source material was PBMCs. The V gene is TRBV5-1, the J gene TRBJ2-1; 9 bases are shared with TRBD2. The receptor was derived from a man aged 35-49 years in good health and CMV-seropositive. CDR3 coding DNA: TGCGCCAGCAGCCCCCCGGGACTAGCAGAGTACAATGAGCAGTTCTTC. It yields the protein CASSPPGLAEYNEQFF.